The 30 T cell receptor beta chains listed next were all sequenced from one sample in a study of cytomegalovirus exposure and HLA in healthy donors. PCR involved 60 Vbeta and 13 Jbeta primers. Clones were read by immunoSEQ multiplex PCR, and TCRdb kept only the in-frame ones, dropping some. The profile covers about 110,000 clones, with roughly 80% appearing a single time and roughly 3.4% taken by the ten largest. The source material was PBMCs. The receptors stem from a man between 60 and 70 years old in good health and CMV-seronegative.

This rearrangement joins TRBV2 to TRBJ2-3; 7 positions agree with TRBD1. Germline assignment: CDR1 SNHLY and CDR2 FYNNEI. The CDR3 length is 14 residues. V shed 10 bases, J shed 4 bases, and the junction held 11 bases outside the gene matches. The CDR3: CANLRDRTSDTQYF. In DNA, the CDR3 is TGTGCCAACCTCCGGGACAGAACCTCAGATACGCAGTATTTT.

The chain is built from TRBV27 and TRBJ1-2, with D possibly matching TRBD1 (5 bases). The CDR3 is 15 amino acids. V lost 2 bases and J 4 bases, leaving 14 bases between the germline ends. Germline V gives CDR1 MNHEY, CDR2 SMNVEV (reference sequence). In DNA form, the CDR3 reads TGTGCCAGCAGTTTAGGAAGAGGGACTAGCTATGGCTACACCTTC. Translating it yields CASSLGRGTSYGYTF.

This clone was seen a few times. V and J are TRBV6-1 and TRBJ1-5; 9 nucleotides match TRBD1. Germline assignment: CDR1 MNHNS and CDR2 SASEGT. The CDR3 is 16 residues long. With V trimmed by 6 bases and J by 2 bases, 8 bases remained unmatched. The CDR3 region has the DNA TGTGCCAGCAGGGAAATTTGGGACAGGGGCAATCAGCCCCAGCATTTT. It specifies CASREIWDRGNQPQHF.

The CDR3 nucleotides read TGCAGCGTTGAAGCCAAGGCGGGAGAAGCTTTCTTT. Protein product: CSVEAKAGEAFF. The chain has TRBV29-1 and TRBJ1-1, with D unclear. The CDR3 spans 12 residues. With 1 base removed from V and 8 bases from J, the gap between germline ends came to 11 bases. Germline CDR1 SQVTM, CDR2 ANQGSEA.

V gene TRBV15 combines with J gene TRBJ1-3; D ambiguous. Trimming pared 0 bases from V and 4 bases from J, leaving 13 bases between. The length of the CDR3 is 16 residues. The germline V gene encodes CDR1 LNHNV and CDR2 YYDKDF (reference sequence). CDR3 coding DNA: TGTGCCACCAGCAGAGATGCTAGAGGGTCAGGAAACACCATATATTTT. It codes for CATSRDARGSGNTIYF.

The chain links TRBV11-2 to TRBJ1-1, with TRBD1 as a possible D gene (5 bases). Germline-derived CDR1 and CDR2 are SGHAT and FQNNGV. The CDR3 contains 12 residues. V gave up 1 base and J gave up 10 bases, with 10 bases separating them. The CDR3 reads CASSLVQGGAFF. The CDR3 bases are TGTGCCAGCAGCTTAGTTCAGGGTGGAGCTTTCTTT.

The chain uses TRBV2 and TRBJ2-7, with 9 bases matching TRBD1. The CDR3 consists of 14 residues. Trimming took 6 bases from V and 1 from J; bases not matched to a gene: 4. Germline-derived CDR1 and CDR2 are SNHLY and FYNNEI. The DNA for the CDR3 is TGTGCCAGCAGCCAGGGACAGGGTTCCTACGAGCAGTACTTC. This encodes CASSQGQGSYEQYF.

The V gene is TRBV29-1, the J gene TRBJ1-2; 7 positions agree with TRBD1. J was trimmed by 3 bases and V by 6 bases; bases with no gene match: 7. The germline gives CDR1 SQVTM, CDR2 ANQGSEA. The CDR3 has 13 amino acids. In DNA, the CDR3 is TGCAGCGTCCCGGACAGGAATGACTATGGCTACACCTTC. This gives the protein CSVPDRNDYGYTF. The full variable domain, with the rest looked up from reference TRBV29-1 and TRBJ1-2, is SAVISQKPSRDICQRGTSLTIQCQVDSQVTMMFWYRQQPGQSLTLIATANQGSEATYESGFVIDKFPISRPNLTFSTLTVSNMSPEDSSIYLCSVPDRNDYGYTFGSGTRLTVV.

This clone is a singleton in its sample. CDR3 sequence: CASRRGQNEKLFF. The CDR3 bases are TGTGCCAGCAGGCGGGGCCAAAATGAAAAACTGTTTTTT. This sequence joins TRBV27 and TRBJ1-4; D possibly corresponds to TRBD1 (5 bases). V was pared by 6 bases and J by 5 bases, with 10 bases between. The CDR3 consists of 13 residues. The germline V gene encodes CDR1 MNHEY and CDR2 SMNVEV (reference sequence).

This clone was recorded once. J is TRBJ1-5 and V is TRBV7-2, with D uncertain. Germline V gene data show CDR1 as SGHTA and CDR2 as FQGNSA. V was clipped by 2 bases and J by 6 bases, with 14 bases between them. The CDR3 covers 15 residues. Here the CDR3 reads CASSLSKAGGQPQHF. The CDR3 coding sequence is TGTGCCAGCAGCTTAAGTAAGGCGGGTGGTCAGCCCCAGCATTTT.

The chain uses TRBV2 and TRBJ1-1; 11 nucleotides match TRBD1. After removal of 6 bases from V and 6 bases from J, the junction contained 3 bases not matched to a gene. The CDR3 is 13 amino acids. Germline V gene data show CDR1 as SNHLY and CDR2 as FYNNEI. CDR3 DNA: TGTGCCAGCAGGTGGGGACAGGGGGCTGAAGCTTTCTTT. Its protein product is CASRWGQGAEAFF.

This clone showed up just once. The chain links TRBV11-3 to TRBJ1-2; possibly TRBD1 for D (5 bases). Trimming cost V 6 bases and J 5 bases, with 28 bases left between them. Per the germline V gene, CDR1 is SGHNT and CDR2 is YENEEA. The CDR3 is made up of 18 amino acids. The CDR3 loop reads CASSQPQLSRQPRYGYTF. The CDR3 bases are TGTGCCAGCAGTCAACCCCAATTGTCGAGACAGCCTAGATATGGCTACACCTTC.

V and J are TRBV4-2 and TRBJ2-3, with a weak D call TRBD2 (6 bases). CDR1 and CDR2 (germline): LGHNA, YNFKEQ. V gave up 0 bases and J gave up 3 bases, with 16 bases separating them. This CDR3 has 17 residues. The CDR3 is CASSQDSVRGTTDTQYF. The CDR3 DNA is TGTGCCAGCAGCCAAGACTCAGTTCGGGGGACTACAGATACGCAGTATTTT.

The chain uses TRBV6-5 and TRBJ1-2, with 7 bases identical to TRBD1. Trimming removed 5 bases from V and 4 bases from J; junction bases left unmatched: 10. The CDR3 sequence is 15 residues long. Germline V lookup: CDR1 MNHEY, CDR2 SVGAGI. The CDR3 bases are TGTGCCAGCAGTCCATCACCTGGGACAGTCTATGGCTACACCTTC. Translation: CASSPSPGTVYGYTF.

The chain has TRBV4-1 and TRBJ1-3; D gene unclear. Germline CDR1 reads MGHRA; CDR2 reads YSYEKL. This CDR3 comprises 16 residues. Trimming left V 2 bases short and J 0 bases short, with 11 bases between. The CDR3 is CASSQFAQSSGNTIYF. CDR3 coding DNA: TGCGCCAGCAGCCAATTTGCACAGAGCTCTGGAAACACCATATATTTT.

V gene TRBV9 combines with J gene TRBJ2-1; a possible D gene is TRBD2 (6 bases). V was shortened by 6 bases and J by 1 base, with 11 bases between the two germline ends. Germline CDR1 SGDLS, CDR2 YYNGEE. The CDR3 has 14 residues. The CDR3 here is CASNAGWSYNEQFF. CDR3 DNA sequence: TGTGCCAGCAATGCGGGGTGGTCCTACAATGAGCAGTTCTTC.

This chain joins TRBV29-1 and TRBJ2-4, with a tentative D call TRBD2 (6 bases). The V end lost 6 bases, the J end lost 0 bases, and 15 bases lay between the germline ends. CDR3 length equals 15 residues. CDR1 is SQVTM, CDR2 ANQGSEA, per germline. The DNA for the CDR3 is TGCAGCGTCGGGAAGGGGACTCTAGCCAAAAACATTCAGTACTTC. The encoded protein is CSVGKGTLAKNIQYF.

This clone was observed a few times. The V call is TRBV5-1, the J call TRBJ1-1, with a weak D call TRBD1 (5 bases). The V gene lost 0 bases and the J gene lost 0 bases, with 12 bases spanning the gap. Germline V gene lookup returns CDR1 SGHRS and CDR2 YFSETQ. The CDR3 runs 16 residues. Here the CDR3 reads CASSLAPDTMNTEAFF. The CDR3 nucleotides read TGCGCCAGCAGCTTGGCTCCGGACACGATGAACACTGAAGCTTTCTTT.

The chain joins TRBV5-5 to TRBJ2-7, with D perhaps matching TRBD2 (6 bases). V gave up 5 bases and J gave up 4 bases, with 13 bases separating them. Germline-derived CDR1 and CDR2 are SGHKS and YYEKEE (reference sequence). The length of the CDR3 is 13 residues. CDR3 amino acids: CASSTGTYYEQYV. The DNA of the CDR3 is TGTGCCAGCAGTACCGGGACTTATTACGAGCAGTACGTC.

In its sample, this clone was seen once. The CDR3 protein is CASSLKPQTSGGYNEQFF. Here the CDR3 DNA reads TGCGCCAGCAGCTTAAAACCTCAAACTAGCGGGGGCTACAATGAGCAGTTCTTC. The V call is TRBV5-1, the J call TRBJ2-1, with 11 bases identical to TRBD2. The CDR3 length is 18 residues. Germline V gene sequence: CDR1 SGHRS, CDR2 YFSETQ. The trim removed 2 bases at V and 3 bases at J, leaving 10 bases unmatched.

The rearrangement joins TRBV9 to TRBJ1-2; TRBD1 aligns across 7 bases. There are 18 residues in the CDR3. The V gene's germline CDR1 is SGDLS and CDR2 YYNGEE. Unmatched junction bases numbered 15, after V lost 0 bases and J lost 4 bases. For the CDR3, the DNA is TGTGCCAGCAGCGTAGCTCAAACCGACAGGGAAAGTATCTATGGCTACACCTTC. This translates into CASSVAQTDRESIYGYTF.

This clone has a handful of counts. The chain recombines TRBV9 with TRBJ2-5; possible D gene TRBD2, 6 bases. Germline V gene data show CDR1 as SGDLS and CDR2 as YYNGEE. This CDR3 region has 14 residues. The V gene lost 4 bases and the J gene lost 5 bases, with 15 bases spanning the gap. The CDR3 loop reads CASSPLAKLETQYF. Written as DNA, the CDR3 is TGTGCCAGCAGCCCCCTAGCGAAACTTGAGACCCAGTACTTC.

This chain connects TRBV19 to TRBJ2-3; the match to TRBD2 covers 8 bases. Germline V gene lookup returns CDR1 LNHDA and CDR2 SQIVND (reference sequence). The CDR3 extends over 12 amino acids. The V gene end was trimmed by 4 bases and the J gene end by 11 bases; junction bases not matched to a gene: 5. CDR3 nucleotide sequence: TGTGCCAGTAGTACTCGGGGGGGCGAGCAGTATTTT. This gives the protein CASSTRGGEQYF.

This chain uses TRBV30 with TRBJ2-5, with 7 bases fitting TRBD2. This CDR3 is built from 13 residues. Per the germline V gene, CDR1 is GTSNPN and CDR2 is SVGIG (reference sequence). V was pared by 2 bases and J by 5 bases, with 5 bases of the junction left unmatched. CDR3 protein: CAWSYMGGETQYF. The CDR3 DNA follows: TGTGCCTGGAGTTATATGGGGGGGGAGACCCAGTACTTC. The full variable domain, its missing parts supplied by reference TRBV30 and TRBJ2-5, is SQTIHQWPATLVQPVGSPLSLECTVEGTSNPNLYWYRQAAGRGLQLLFYSVGIGQISSEVPQNLSASRPQDRQFILSSKKLLLSDSGFYLCAWSYMGGETQYFGPGTRLLVL.

Comment on this clone: The germline gene is not matched at one end of the junction; a read error may be the cause. The same CDR3 is also encoded by other DNA sequences in this sample. This rearrangement joins TRBV18 to TRBJ1-6; weak D call: TRBD1 (6 bases). The CDR3 has 14 residues. The germline V gene encodes CDR1 KGHSH and CDR2 LQKENI. This CDR3 reads CASSPPGGGSPLHF. The CDR3 region has the DNA TGCGCCAGCTCACCACCTGGGGGCGGTTCACCCCTCCACTTT.

The V and J genes are TRBV2 and TRBJ1-6, with a weak D call TRBD1 (6 bases). The CDR3 covers 15 residues. Looked up from germline, CDR1 is SNHLY and CDR2 is FYNNEI. Trimming removed 4 bases from V and 8 bases from J, with 15 bases in between. For the CDR3, the DNA is TGTGCCAGCAGTGCAAGACCCAGGGGTGATTCACCCCTCCACTTT. It is translated as CASSARPRGDSPLHF.

CDR3 region: CASSSKTDSSNSPLHF. The CDR3 coding sequence is TGTGCCAGCAGCTCCAAAACAGATTCCAGTAATTCACCCCTCCACTTT. The rearrangement joins TRBV5-4 to TRBJ1-6; no reliable D call. V was cut by 3 bases and J by 6 bases, with 16 bases left in between. The CDR3 is 16 residues long. The germline V gene has CDR1 SGHNT and CDR2 YYREEE (reference sequence).

The chain recombines TRBV19 with TRBJ2-2; tentatively, D is TRBD2 (5 bases). The ends were cut back, 7 bases at V and 6 bases at J, with 9 bases in the middle. This CDR3 has 12 amino acids. CDR1 is LNHDA, CDR2 SQIVND, per germline (reference sequence). CDR3 region: CASTLGAGELFF. The CDR3 coding sequence is TGTGCCAGTACGCTCGGGGCCGGGGAGCTGTTTTTT. The full variable domain, with the rest looked up from reference TRBV19 and TRBJ2-2, is DGGITQSPKYLFRKEGQNVTLSCEQNLNHDAMYWYRQDPGQGLRLIYYSQIVNDFQKGDIAEGYSVSREKKESFPLTVTSAQKNPTAFYLCASTLGAGELFFGEGSRLTVL.

The rearrangement uses TRBV30 and TRBJ1-2, with TRBD1 identical over 10 bases. Looked up from germline, CDR1 is GTSNPN and CDR2 is SVGIG (reference sequence). V lost 2 bases to trimming and J lost 5 bases; unmatched junction nucleotides: 5. This CDR3 comprises 14 residues. The CDR3 DNA reads as TGTGCCTGGAGTCCCGGGACAGGGGAATATGGCTACACCTTC. Its protein is CAWSPGTGEYGYTF.

The rearrangement uses TRBV5-1 and TRBJ2-3, with D possibly being TRBD2 (6 bases). Germline CDR1 reads SGHRS; CDR2 reads YFSETQ. This CDR3 has 15 amino acids. Between the trimmed V and J ends, which lost 4 bases and 5 bases, there was a span of 17 bases. CDR3 in amino acids: CASSGTGGILDTQYF. In nucleotides, the CDR3 is TGCGCCAGCAGCGGAACTGGGGGGATCTTAGATACGCAGTATTTT.